This T cell receptor beta chain originates from a study of CD8 T cells in ankylosing spondylitis. Overall study findings and caveats: In the blood and synovial fluid of reactive arthritis, some motif variants had been previously reported. One TCR beta motif, made up of 7 or 8 highly homologous variants, appeared characteristic of ankylosing spondylitis blood.

Quantitative 5'-RACE with molecular barcodes generated TCR beta libraries. TCRdb reprocessed the 5' RACE reads via MiXCR and lists one record per CDR3 protein. The data hold hundreds of thousands of distinct CDR3 sequences, with about 12% observed a single time. The germline V gene encodes CDR1 SQVTM and CDR2 ANQGSEA. This CDR3 contains 13 residues. V lost 5 bases to trimming and J lost 2 bases; unmatched junction nucleotides: 4. Comment on this clonotype: The target antigen is unknown.

The rearrangement joins TRBV29-1 to TRBJ2-3; 7 bases fit TRBD1. The clonotype comes from a male donor with ankylosing spondylitis. Sequenced: blood, either unsorted or a sorted T cell fraction (not recorded which). CDR3 DNA sequence: TGCAGCGTTTACAGGGGTTACACAGATACGCAGTATTTT. It is translated as CSVYRGYTDTQYF.